The 27 T cell receptor beta chains given below trace back to one sample, sequenced in a study of human T cells and chemical hapten exposure. TCRdb used MiXCR to reprocess the 5' RACE reads, holding one entry per CDR3 protein. This sample has about 81,000 distinct CDR3 sequences, with 6.5% to 8.5% found just once. Unseparated into fractions, whole blood served as the source from which total RNA was extracted. The source of these receptors is a male donor in good health.

In this sample, this clonotype turned up many times. V gene TRBV11-2 combines with J gene TRBJ2-2; 7 nucleotides line up with TRBD1. CDR1 is SGHAT, CDR2 FQNNGV, per germline. V was clipped by 6 bases and J by 1 base; unmatched bases: 8. The CDR3 is 16 amino acids. CDR3 DNA: TGTGCCAGCAGAGACTGGCGGACAGGGAACACCGGGGAGCTGTTTTTT. Residues: CASRDWRTGNTGELFF.

This clonotype was detected ten times or more. This chain's CDR3 is CSASPGTSGSKETQYF. The CDR3 nucleotides read TGCAGTGCTAGCCCCGGGACTAGCGGGAGCAAAGAGACCCAGTACTTC. This sequence joins TRBV20-1 and TRBJ2-5, with 14 bases identical to TRBD2. J was trimmed by 3 bases and V by 3 bases; bases with no gene match: 6. The CDR3 is made up of 16 amino acids. The germline gives CDR1 DFQATT, CDR2 SNEGSKA (reference sequence).

This clonotype was seen repeatedly, ten times or more. The genes are TRBV2 and TRBJ2-1; TRBD2 matches 11 bases. CDR1 and CDR2 (germline): SNHLY, FYNNEI. The J segment lost 4 bases and the V segment lost 1 base, leaving 0 bases of the junction unmatched. This CDR3 is built from 15 residues. The CDR3 spells CASSEGTSGYNEQFF. The CDR3 DNA follows: TGTGCCAGCAGTGAAGGGACTAGCGGGTACAATGAGCAGTTCTTC.

This clonotype was found many times. The gene calls are TRBV7-2 and TRBJ2-5; 7 bases agree with TRBD2. The germline CDR1 and CDR2 sequences are SGHTA and FQGNSA. With V trimmed by 2 bases and J by 3 bases, 6 bases remained unmatched. The CDR3 spans 15 residues. Here the CDR3 reads CASSLPAGAEETQYF. The CDR3 DNA sequence: TGTGCCAGCAGCTTACCCGCGGGAGCTGAAGAGACCCAGTACTTC.

The CDR3 DNA follows: TGTGCCAGCAGCTTAGACGGGACGGTATATGGCTACACCTTC. This codes for CASSLDGTVYGYTF. This rearrangement joins TRBV7-9 to TRBJ1-2; possibly TRBD1 for D (5 bases). The CDR3 covers 14 residues. V lost 1 base to trimming and J lost 5 bases, with 11 bases between them. Germline assignment: CDR1 SEHNR and CDR2 FQNEAQ (reference sequence). The full variable domain, rest sourced from reference TRBV7-9 and TRBJ1-2, is DTGVSQNPRHKITKRGQNVTFRCDPISEHNRLYWYRQTLGQGPEFLTYFQNEAQLEKSRLLSDRFSAERPKGSFSTLEIQRTEQGDSAMYLCASSLDGTVYGYTFGSGTRLTVV.

This clonotype was seen ten or more times. This chain connects TRBV25-1 to TRBJ2-7; D ambiguous. The CDR3 has 15 residues. Germline loops: CDR1 MGHDK, CDR2 SYGVNS. The V and J ends lost 1 base and 1 base respectively, with 11 bases between them. CDR3 region: CASSELGRDSYEQYF. The CDR3, as DNA: TGTGCCAGCAGTGAATTGGGAAGGGATTCCTACGAGCAGTACTTC.

A word on this clonotype: One end of the junction varies from germline; a read error may be responsible. This chain connects TRBV7-6 to TRBJ2-1; D is possibly TRBD2 (5 bases). From germline, CDR1 is SGHVS and CDR2 FNYEAQ. This CDR3 region has 15 residues. In DNA, the CDR3 is TGTGCCAGCAGCCCACTACTAGGGTCCTACAATGAGCAGTCCTTC. It translates to CASSPLLGSYNEQSF.

This clonotype was found a few times. J is TRBJ1-2 and V is TRBV2, with 11 bases identical to TRBD1. V dropped 4 bases and J dropped 4; count of bases not matched to a gene: 2. Germline V gene data show CDR1 as SNHLY and CDR2 as FYNNEI. This CDR3 has 14 residues. The CDR3 spells CASSGTGGGYGYTF. The CDR3 DNA reads TGTGCCAGCAGTGGGACAGGGGGCGGCTATGGCTACACCTTC.

This clonotype was counted a few times. The V call is TRBV12-3 or TRBV12-4, the J call TRBJ1-5, with D perhaps TRBD1 (6 bases). The V end was cut by 6 bases, the J end by 9 bases, with 18 bases between. The CDR3 runs 14 residues. The DNA of the CDR3 is TGTGCCAGCAGGGGGAGGGGGGGCCAAGGGCCCCAGCATTTT. Encoded protein: CASRGRGGQGPQHF.

This clonotype was counted at least ten times. This chain joins TRBV20-1 and TRBJ2-2; TRBD1 or TRBD2 may be the D gene (5 bases each). The length of the CDR3 is 15 residues. V shed 3 bases and J shed 2 bases, with 13 bases lying between them. Germline-derived CDR1 and CDR2 are DFQATT and SNEGSKA (reference sequence). As DNA, the CDR3 is TGCAGTGCTAGGGTTGCAGGGACCAACACCGGGGAGCTGTTTTTT. It translates to CSARVAGTNTGELFF.

The rearrangement uses TRBV6-5 and TRBJ2-3; 10 nucleotides match TRBD2. Germline V lookup: CDR1 MNHEY, CDR2 SVGAGI. J was trimmed by 5 bases and V by 7 bases; bases with no gene match: 6. The CDR3 sequence is 14 residues long. CDR3 coding DNA: TGTGCCAGCAAAATAGCGGGAGGTGAAGATACGCAGTATTTT. It translates to CASKIAGGEDTQYF.

In its sample, this clonotype was seen many times. The chain recombines TRBV29-1 with TRBJ2-1, with 9 nucleotides matching TRBD2. This CDR3 is built from 15 residues. The V gene's germline CDR1 is SQVTM and CDR2 ANQGSEA. Germline trimming cut 2 bases from V and 7 bases from J; bases unmatched to any gene: 9. Here the CDR3 reads CSVESNLAGLNEQFF. The DNA for the CDR3 is TGCAGCGTTGAATCTAACCTAGCGGGGTTAAATGAGCAGTTCTTC.

There are many counts of this clonotype. The chain couples TRBV6-2 or TRBV6-3 to TRBJ1-1; 12 positions agree with TRBD1. Germline V CDR1 and CDR2: MNHEY, SVGEGT. This CDR3 has 15 residues. The junction had 5 bases not matched to a gene; V was cut back by 5 bases and J by 4 bases. CDR3 DNA sequence: TGTGCCAGCAGTGGGACAGGGGGCAGAGGCACTGAAGCTTTCTTT. Protein sequence: CASSGTGGRGTEAFF.

The sample holds a few counts of this clonotype. The genes are TRBV5-1 and TRBJ1-1, with TRBD1 matching over 7 bases. V shed 7 bases, J shed 5 bases, and the junction held 8 bases outside the gene matches. Looked up from germline, CDR1 is SGHRS and CDR2 is YFSETQ. The CDR3 contains 13 residues. CDR3 protein: CASGLGGWTEAFF. The CDR3 bases are TGCGCCAGCGGTTTAGGGGGCTGGACTGAAGCTTTCTTT.

The V and J genes are TRBV10-3 and TRBJ1-2; a weak D match, TRBD1 (5 bases). Deletions cut 7 bases from V and 3 bases from J, with 15 bases between. The CDR3 runs to 14 residues. Germline lookup yields CDR1 ENHRY and CDR2 SYGVKD. The CDR3: CAIKDSRGDYGYTF. For the CDR3, the DNA is TGTGCCATCAAAGACAGCCGTGGGGACTATGGCTACACCTTC.

This clonotype was picked up many times. The V gene is TRBV12-5, the J gene TRBJ2-1; 11 bases map to TRBD2. V shed 0 bases, J shed 7 bases, and the junction held 23 bases outside the gene matches. The V gene's germline CDR1 is LGHNT and CDR2 FRNRAP. This CDR3 spans 22 amino acids. CDR3 amino acids: CASGLVSLGLAGGPPGRNEQFF. DNA for the CDR3: TGTGCTAGTGGTTTGGTTTCTCTGGGGCTAGCGGGAGGCCCGCCCGGGAGGAATGAGCAGTTCTTC.

V gene TRBV6-2 or TRBV6-3 combines with J gene TRBJ1-5; no clear D gene. The germline V gene has CDR1 MNHEY and CDR2 SVGEGT. The ends were cut back, 5 bases at V and 3 bases at J, with 8 bases in the middle. The CDR3 consists of 13 residues. The CDR3 nucleotides are TGTGCCAGCAGTCTTCCCGACAATCAGCCCCAGCATTTT. It yields the protein CASSLPDNQPQHF.

This clonotype turned up a few times. The rearrangement uses TRBV12-3 or TRBV12-4 and TRBJ2-7, with 10 bases lining up with TRBD1. Germline trimming cut 4 bases from V and 6 bases from J; bases unmatched to any gene: 9. The CDR3 is made up of 15 amino acids. The CDR3 DNA is TGTGCCAGCAGTTCCCTCGACAGGGGGCGGCCCGAGCAGTACTTC. As protein: CASSSLDRGRPEQYF.

This clonotype was counted at least ten times. The V call is TRBV18, the J call TRBJ1-1; D remains unclear. Germline V CDR1 and CDR2: KGHSH, LQKENI. V lost 2 bases to trimming and J lost 1 base, with 11 bases between them. The CDR3 spans 15 residues. The CDR3 coding sequence is TGTGCCAGCTCACCAACCCGGACGGGGAACACTGAAGCTTTCTTT. Encoded protein: CASSPTRTGNTEAFF.

This chain connects TRBV6-6 to TRBJ1-2, with 7 bases identical to TRBD1. Germline V lookup: CDR1 MNHNY, CDR2 SVGAGI (reference sequence). The CDR3 contains 17 residues. The junction had 14 bases not matched to a gene; V was cut back by 4 bases and J by 3 bases. CDR3 amino acids: CASSSLRDRVLDYGYTF. The CDR3 coding sequence is TGTGCCAGCAGTTCCCTCCGAGACAGGGTGTTGGACTATGGCTACACCTTC.

This clonotype was counted ten times or more. This rearrangement joins TRBV27 to TRBJ2-1; tentatively, D is TRBD2 (5 bases). Germline CDR1 reads MNHEY; CDR2 reads SMNVEV (reference sequence). This CDR3 is built from 16 residues. With 5 bases removed from V and 9 bases from J, the gap between germline ends came to 23 bases. The CDR3 DNA follows: TGTGCCAGCAGTAGAGGGTGGCCGGCCCCCAATACTGAGCAGTTCTTC. Encoded protein: CASSRGWPAPNTEQFF.

This clonotype was detected a few times. This chain uses TRBV6-2 or TRBV6-3 with TRBJ1-1; TRBD1 matches at 8 bases. The CDR3 contains 16 residues. V lost 5 bases to trimming and J lost 1 base; unmatched junction nucleotides: 9. CDR1 is MNHEY, CDR2 SVGEGT, per germline. CDR3 region: CASSQSWTGKNTEAFF. The CDR3 DNA is TGTGCCAGCAGTCAATCGTGGACAGGGAAGAACACTGAAGCTTTCTTT.

A few counts support this clonotype. The V gene is TRBV19, the J gene TRBJ1-6; D unresolved. CDR1 and CDR2 (germline): LNHDA, SQIVND (reference sequence). The CDR3 is 15 residues long. V lost 2 bases and J lost 0, with 5 bases in between. CDR3 coding DNA: TGTGCCAGTAGTATATTGGGCTCCTATAATTCACCCCTCCACTTT. It translates to CASSILGSYNSPLHF. The variable domain in full, with the rest retrieved from reference TRBV19 and TRBJ1-6, is DGGITQSPKYLFRKEGQNVTLSCEQNLNHDAMYWYRQDPGQGLRLIYYSQIVNDFQKGDIAEGYSVSREKKESFPLTVTSAQKNPTAFYLCASSILGSYNSPLHFGNGTRLTVT.

This clonotype has a handful of counts. The J gene is TRBJ1-1, the V gene TRBV7-9, with D perhaps matching TRBD1 (6 bases). Per the germline V gene, CDR1 is SEHNR and CDR2 is FQNEAQ (reference sequence). V gave up 5 bases and J gave up 2 bases, with 12 bases separating them. The CDR3 contains 14 residues. CDR3 coding DNA: TGTGCCAGCAGCATCACAGGGCCTAACACTGAAGCTTTCTTT. It yields the protein CASSITGPNTEAFF.

This clonotype was observed a handful of times. The chain links TRBV12-3 or TRBV12-4 to TRBJ1-6; D not certain. The V end was cut by 6 bases, the J end by 10 bases, with 16 bases between. The CDR3 sequence is 14 residues long. The CDR3 reads CASSPLPTRSPLHF. The CDR3 coding sequence is TGTGCCAGCAGCCCATTACCAACACGGTCACCCCTCCACTTT.

Details on this clonotype: This sequence may be a read error, since a much larger clone differs from it by one base. The V call is TRBV4-1, the J call TRBJ1-1; D not resolved. The CDR3 spans 13 residues. The germline V and J ends were trimmed by 1 base and 4 bases, with 7 bases remaining between them. Germline CDR1 MGHRA, CDR2 YSYEKL. CDR3 residues: CASSQATLTEAFF. The CDR3 DNA reads as TGCGCCAGCAGCCAAGCCACCCTCACTGAAGCTTTCTTT.

This clonotype was recorded at least ten times. The rearrangement links TRBV12-3 or TRBV12-4 to TRBJ1-5, with D possibly matching TRBD1 (6 bases). This CDR3 has 13 residues. V was pared by 3 bases and J by 7 bases, with 10 bases between. Here the CDR3 reads CASSLGARQPQHF. Here the CDR3 DNA reads TGTGCCAGCAGTTTGGGGGCTCGACAGCCCCAGCATTTT.